One TCR beta chain is described in this entry. In the source study's methods: For nucleated cells, counts were estimated from reference gene primer amplification. Method: immunoSEQ multiplex PCR; TCRdb's copy keeps in-frame clones and lacks some. V and J calls and clone size come straight from that table; D and trimming were deduced from the DNA. This sample has tens of thousands of clones, with 90% found just once. From germline, CDR1 is LGHDT and CDR2 YNNKEL (reference sequence). CDR3 length: 14 residues. V was cut by 3 bases and J by 4 bases, with 12 bases left in between. The data were taken from a study of blood T cell repertoires in COVID-19. Study-wide context: COVID-19 samples, acute and convalescent, were from the United States, Italy and Spain. Sources were T cells, B-cell-depleted T cells, or PBMCs; the material itself was cDNA or gDNA.

The genes are TRBV3-1 (or the pseudogene TRBV3-2) and TRBJ1-2; D remains unclear. The receptor was derived from an elderly man with acute or convalescent COVID-19. The specimen was peripheral blood. CDR3 sequence: CASSQGTSSYGYTF. CDR3 nucleotides: TGTGCCAGCAGCCAGGGCACTTCATCCTATGGCTACACCTTC.